Included here is one T cell receptor (beta chain) sequence, with context. This sample is part of a study of T cell repertoires in ileal Crohn's disease. This table comes from immunoSEQ multiplex PCR, and its TCRdb copy is limited to in-frame clones, with some not included. This table holds approximately 3,800 clones, around 83% found once. With 3 bases removed from V and 10 bases from J, the gap between germline ends came to 12 bases. The CDR3 has 12 amino acids. The germline CDR1 and CDR2 sequences are MNHNS and SASEGT. The TCR originated in an adult with Crohn's disease. This rearrangement joins TRBV6-1 to TRBJ1-1; no reliable D call. Sequenced: ileal tissue. The CDR3 DNA is TGTGCCAGCAGTGAGCTAGGACTGGTAGCTTTCTTT. This translates into CASSELGLVAFF.